The sequence of this TCR beta chain was determined in a study of blood T cells in healthy people across ages. This clonotype showed up just a few times. CDR3 length: 14 residues. Germline loops: CDR1 GTSNPN, CDR2 SVGIG (reference sequence). V lost 8 bases and J 2 bases, leaving 16 bases between the germline ends. With a J-beta primer mix and a sample-barcoded 5' primer, a second PCR ran about 7 to 12 cycles. TCRdb reanalysed the 5' RACE reads using MiXCR and keeps one entry per CDR3 protein. The sample has 1.5 million to 2 million distinct CDR3 sequences; 28% are singletons. What was sequenced was blood. The TCR comes from a woman aged 25 to 39 in good health. The chain recombines TRBV30 with TRBJ2-1; D may match TRBD1 or TRBD2 (7 bases each). CDR3 sequence: CAGTEGGAYNEQFF. In nucleotides, the CDR3 is TGTGCCGGGACAGAAGGGGGGGCCTACAATGAGCAGTTCTTC.